These T cell receptor beta chains were read from a single sample in a study of B cell selection in AIRE deficiency. Here immunoSEQ multiplex PCR was the method, and the copy in TCRdb shows in-frame clones only, minus some. This table has some 19,000 clones, 95% to 98% appearing once. Source material: conventional CD4+ T cells sorted from PBMCs. All receptors come from a human donor with AIRE deficiency. CDR3s include the opening cysteine and the closing phenylalanine or tryptophan. D genes are given only for firm matches. Expanded clones are given a class, and other clones once, few, many or no size at all.

J gene	clone size	V gene	D gene	CDR3 DNA	CDR3 protein
TRBJ1-1	-	TRBV20-1	-	TGCAGTGCTAGTGGGCCACTGGAGGCTTTCTTT	CSASGPLEAFF
TRBJ2-7	-	TRBV28	-	TGTGCCAGCAGTCGAATAGTCAGTCTTTCCTACGAGCAGTACTTC	CASSRIVSLSYEQYF
TRBJ2-4	-	TRBV7-9	TRBD1	TGTGCCAGCAGCCCACAGGGGGTCGTTCAGTACTTC	CASSPQGVVQYF
TRBJ2-2	once	TRBV4-1	TRBD2	TGCGCCAGCAGCCAACCTCTTTATCGGCGAAGGAGGGAGGGCAATCCCGGGGAGCTGTTTTTT	CASSQPLYRRRREGNPGELFF
TRBJ1-4	-	TRBV5-1	-	TGCGCCAGCAGCTGGACAGCAACTAATGAAAAACTGTTTTTT	CASSWTATNEKLFF
TRBJ1-1	-	TRBV9	-	TGTGCCAGCAGCGCCGAAATGAGGGTCGGTGGTGCGAACACTGAAGCTTTCTTT	CASSAEMRVGGANTEAFF
TRBJ2-7	-	TRBV19	-	TGTGCCAGTAGTAGGGAACCCTCTGTGGCCTACGAGCAGTACTTC	CASSREPSVAYEQYF
TRBJ2-6	once	TRBV11-1	-	TGTGCCAGCAGCCCGGACCTGTCTGGGGCCAACGTCCTGACTTTC	CASSPDLSGANVLTF
TRBJ2-1	few	TRBV11-1	TRBD1	TGTGCCAGCAGCTTACCCCGTGACAGGGGGCGTTCCAATGAGCAGTTCTTC	CASSLPRDRGRSNEQFF
TRBJ2-1	-	TRBV29-1	-	TGCAGCGTTGAGTCGTGGTCCAATGAGCAGTTCTTC	CSVESWSNEQFF
TRBJ1-5	-	TRBV27	TRBD1	TGTGCCAGTCCAAACCGGGACAGGGAATCTTTGGGCAATCAGCCCCAGCATTTT	CASPNRDRESLGNQPQHF